This T cell receptor (beta chain) was observed in a study of blood T cell repertoires in COVID-19. About the research overall: Samples of COVID-19 (acute and convalescent) were obtained from the United States, Italy and Spain. From T cells, B-cell-depleted T cells, or PBMCs came the material, which was cDNA or gDNA.

Methods used by the authors: Amplification of reference gene primers was used by the study to estimate nucleated cell counts. Only in-frame clones appear in the TCRdb table, and some are missing; sequencing was by immunoSEQ multiplex PCR. V, J and clone size derive from that table, while D and trimming were established from the DNA sequence. The sample has some 270,000 clones; roughly 89% are singletons. The germline V and J ends were trimmed by 5 bases and 4 bases, with 11 bases remaining between them. Germline CDR1 SGHTA, CDR2 FQGNSA. CDR3 size: 14 residues. This sequence originates from a woman in her thirties or forties who had recovered from COVID-19. This chain links TRBV7-2 with TRBJ2-2, with D possibly TRBD2 on 5 matching bases. The specimen was peripheral blood. This chain's CDR3 is CASSRTAITGELFF. The DNA of the CDR3 is TGTGCCAGCAGCCGGACTGCAATCACCGGGGAGCTGTTTTTT.